This TCR beta chain originates from a study of low-dose radiotherapy and immunotherapy resistance in tumors (dated by TCRdb to between 2022 and 2023). Broadly, across the study: In Cohort 1, each fraction delivered 0.5 Gy every 2 weeks, and the prescribed total PTV dose was 6.5 Gy. For Cohort 2, the dose was 1 Gy per fraction given every two weeks, adding up to 13 Gy in total across 26 weeks. Patients were given nivolumab as a 240 mg flat dose every two weeks and ipilimumab at 1 mg/kg every six weeks, with both drugs delivered intravenously. Every two weeks, patients got intravenous cyclophosphamide at 200 mg/m2, given one day ahead of each radiation and immunotherapy administration. Aspirin 300 mg was taken orally once daily by patients for four cycles, starting on cycle 1 day 1. The trial did not randomize participants into treatment groups. The translational analysis covered eight patients: three from the first dose cohort and the first five from the second dose cohort.

Sequencing instrument: Illumina HiSeq 2500. Superscript III and a set of TRAV- and TRBV-specific primers were used to synthesize first-strand cDNA, so that both TCRalpha and TCRbeta chains were covered. TCRs were amplified with Phusion for 20 to 25 PCR cycles, with a constant-region primer paired with the adapter attached to the V primers. Amplification of the isolated mRNA was done with the MessageAmp II aRNA Amplification Kit, which involved a roughly 16-hour in vitro transcription at 37 degrees C. The Dynabeads mRNA DIRECT Purification Kit was used to isolate the mRNA for TCR sequencing. Indexed Illumina adapters were added in a second approximately 27-cycle Phusion PCR, and the resulting products were purified with AMPure XP beads. Processing in the source paper ran as follows. Custom Perl scripts were used to pool TCR sequences that encoded the same protein, to remove out-of-frame sequences, and to calculate the abundance of each clonotype. Any TCR sequence backed by just one read was left out of the analysis. Among the metrics used to describe the repertoires were Shannon entropy, Gini index, clonality, richness, and the frequency of TCRs shared between repertoires. TCRdb took the public reads, trimmed them with fastp at Q25, ran MiXCR for clone calling and kept in-frame beta chains. Each record represents a unique CDR3 protein, reported with the most common genes and DNA among its rows. None of the V and J calls come from the authors' own analysis; TCRdb made them. The table for this sample lists about 60,000 distinct CDR3 sequences; under 30% of them were counted only once. The ten most abundant clones make up roughly 5.6% of the sample.

The CDR3 starts with the cysteine, ends with the phenylalanine, and has 15 residues. Only CDR3 DNA remains: 45 bases, in frame from the first base. The germline V gene supplies CDR1 SGHVS and CDR2 FNYEAQ. After removal of 5 bases from V and 2 bases from J, the junction retains 7 bases not matched to a gene. This clonotype showed up just a few times. Its antigen is currently not known. No much larger clone is present one base from it, and per-base qualities are unavailable. This specimen's time point label, interpreted: before trial treatment. Donors were enrolled in RACIN, a single-arm phase I dose-escalation trial combining nivolumab, ipilimumab, aspirin, low-dose cyclophosphamide and low-dose radiotherapy. Eligible patients had advanced, TIL-negative solid tumors.

Recombination linked TRBV7-6 to TRBJ2-7; 9 bases in between match TRBD1. Material: PBMCs, obtained before treatment. This TCR was sampled from a male donor with prostate cancer. CDR3 sequence: CASSRTGDRAYEQYF. In nucleotide form, the sequence is TGTGCCAGCAGCCGCACGGGGGACAGGGCCTACGAGCAGTACTTC.